Listed here is a single T cell receptor (beta chain). These data come from a study of blood T cell repertoires in COVID-19. Study as a whole: Acute-phase and convalescent COVID-19 samples originated in the United States, Italy and Spain. From T cells, B-cell-depleted T cells, or PBMCs came the material, which was cDNA or gDNA.

Original handling: Nucleated cell counts were estimated from reference gene primer amplification. Using immunoSEQ multiplex PCR, the repertoire was profiled, and TCRdb retains in-frame clones only, with some absent. Clonal size and the V and J genes are those of that table, whereas D and trimming came from the DNA. This table holds 91,000 or so clones, roughly 78% found once. The CDR3 runs to 18 residues. Germline V gene lookup returns CDR1 LGHDT and CDR2 YNNKEL (reference sequence). Trimming cost V 2 bases and J 2 bases; bases outside gene matches: 13. The sequenced sample consisted of peripheral blood. This chain links TRBV3-1 (or the pseudogene TRBV3-2) with TRBJ2-3, with TRBD2 matching 7 bases. This receptor was taken from a man aged 50 or older with active or convalescent COVID-19. CDR3 amino acids: CASSQQGGILIVTDTQYF. DNA for the CDR3: TGTGCCAGCAGCCAACAGGGAGGGATCCTTATCGTCACAGATACGCAGTATTTT.